This entry lists 5 T cell receptor beta chains sequenced from one sample in a study of response to subunit inactivated influenza vaccine. TCRdb used MiXCR to reprocess the RT-PCR reads, holding one entry per CDR3 protein. The repertoire holds around 160,000 distinct CDR3 sequences, with about a tenth as singletons. Source: non-naive T cells sorted from PBMCs, taken roughly 47 days after vaccination. The receptors were gathered from a man aged 45-60 years who received an inactivated influenza vaccine.

This clonotype has at least ten counts. The chain has TRBV6-6 and TRBJ2-3; D is perhaps TRBD1 (5 bases). Looked up from germline, CDR1 is MNHNY and CDR2 is SVGAGI (reference sequence). The germline V and J ends were trimmed by 6 bases and 0 bases, with 13 bases remaining between them. The CDR3 spans 15 residues. The CDR3 reads CASRTTGPSTDTQYF. In DNA, the CDR3 is TGTGCCAGCAGGACCACAGGACCCAGCACAGATACGCAGTATTTT.

The table lists this clonotype with a few counts. The chain carries TRBV19 and TRBJ2-7; D unresolved. Germline CDR1 LNHDA, CDR2 SQIVND (reference sequence). The CDR3 extends over 15 amino acids. The V gene lost 1 base and the J gene lost 3 bases, with 13 bases spanning the gap. Written as DNA, the CDR3 is TGTGCCAGTAGTATAGCCATCTCAAGACTCTACGAGCAGTACTTC. This sequence encodes CASSIAISRLYEQYF.

The V and J genes are TRBV12-3 or TRBV12-4 and TRBJ2-7; tentatively, D is TRBD1 or TRBD2 (6 bases each). The CDR3 is 15 amino acids. Trimming cost V 5 bases and J 4 bases, with 18 bases left between them. CDR3 region: CASSAGAGISYEQYF. CDR3 in DNA: TGTGCCAGCAGTGCAGGGGCGGGGATCTCTTACGAGCAGTACTTC.

This clonotype was detected only a few times. The chain recombines TRBV14 with TRBJ2-7; D not certain. The CDR3 is 15 amino acids. CDR1 and CDR2 (germline): SGHDN, FVKESK. The V end lost 4 bases, the J end lost 0 bases, and 13 bases lay between the germline ends. The CDR3 spells CASSPRYESSYEQYF. CDR3 DNA: TGTGCCAGCAGCCCTAGGTATGAGAGCTCCTACGAGCAGTACTTC.

The rearrangement joins TRBV6-1 to TRBJ2-1, with D uncertain. V was shortened by 7 bases and J by 1 base, with 8 bases between the two germline ends. Per the germline V gene, CDR1 is MNHNS and CDR2 is SASEGT. The length of the CDR3 is 13 residues. The CDR3 reads CASTKASYNEQFF. CDR3 bases: TGTGCCAGCACAAAGGCTTCCTACAATGAGCAGTTCTTC.